This T cell receptor beta chain was documented in a study of blood T cell repertoires in COVID-19. Study-level background: Collection of acute and convalescent COVID-19 samples took place in the United States, Italy and Spain.

In the authors' workflow: Reference gene primer amplification yielded estimated nucleated cell counts. Sequencing used immunoSEQ multiplex PCR; TCRdb keeps in-frame clones, though not all of them. That table is the source of V, J and clone size, and D and trimming were worked out from the DNA. The sample lists over 200,000 clones, roughly 90% seen once, with around 10% in the top ten. The CDR3 runs 13 residues. Germline lookup yields CDR1 SGHVS and CDR2 FQNEAQ. V lost 2 bases, J lost 2 bases, and 6 bases lay in between. This clone was counted between two and nine times. Sequencing input: PBMCs or T cells enriched from blood (not recorded which). The clonotype comes from a man between 18 and 35 years old with acute COVID-19. This rearrangement joins TRBV7-8 to TRBJ1-2; D is undetermined. The CDR3 DNA is TGTGCCAGCAGCTTATCGGAGAACTATGGCTACACCTTC. The encoded protein is CASSLSENYGYTF.